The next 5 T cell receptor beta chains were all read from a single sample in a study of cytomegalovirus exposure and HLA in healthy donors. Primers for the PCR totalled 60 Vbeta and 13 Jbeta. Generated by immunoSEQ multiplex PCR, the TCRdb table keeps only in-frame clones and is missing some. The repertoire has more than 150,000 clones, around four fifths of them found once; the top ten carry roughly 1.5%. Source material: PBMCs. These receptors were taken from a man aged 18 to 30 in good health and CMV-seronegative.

The CDR3 bases are TGTGCCAGCAGTTTCGGAGGGGAGCAGTTCTTC. Translating it yields CASSFGGEQFF. The chain joins TRBV27 to TRBJ2-1, with D perhaps TRBD2 (6 bases). Germline assignment: CDR1 MNHEY and CDR2 SMNVEV (reference sequence). The CDR3 sequence is 11 residues long. V lost 3 bases, J lost 10 bases, and 7 bases lay in between.

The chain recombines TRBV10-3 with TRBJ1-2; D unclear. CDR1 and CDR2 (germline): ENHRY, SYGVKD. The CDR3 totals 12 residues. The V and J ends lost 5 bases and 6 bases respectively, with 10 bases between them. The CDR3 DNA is TGTGCCATCAGTCCTGAGGCGCATGGCTACACCTTC. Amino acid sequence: CAISPEAHGYTF.

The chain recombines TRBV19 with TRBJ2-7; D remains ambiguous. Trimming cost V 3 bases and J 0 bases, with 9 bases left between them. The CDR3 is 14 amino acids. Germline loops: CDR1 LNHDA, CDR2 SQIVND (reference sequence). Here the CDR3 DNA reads TGTGCCAGTAGTATTGAGGCAGACTCCTACGAGCAGTACTTC. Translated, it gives CASSIEADSYEQYF.

The CDR3 loop is CASSLERVGTEAFF. DNA for the CDR3: TGTGCCAGCAGCTTAGAACGGGTTGGCACTGAAGCTTTCTTT. The chain is built from TRBV7-6 and TRBJ1-1; D gene unclear. The CDR3 sequence is 14 residues long. The V gene lost 1 base and the J gene lost 4 bases, with 10 bases spanning the gap. Germline V lookup: CDR1 SGHVS, CDR2 FNYEAQ.

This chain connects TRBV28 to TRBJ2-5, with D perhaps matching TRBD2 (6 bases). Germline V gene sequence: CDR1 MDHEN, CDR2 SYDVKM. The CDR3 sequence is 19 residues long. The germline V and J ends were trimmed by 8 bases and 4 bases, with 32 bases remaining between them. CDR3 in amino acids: CASRIPIGAHRAGGETQYF. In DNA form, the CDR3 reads TGTGCCAGCCGAATCCCAATTGGGGCGCATCGAGCCGGGGGAGAGACCCAGTACTTC. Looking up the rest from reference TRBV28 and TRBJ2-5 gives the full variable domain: DVKVTQSSRYLVKRTGEKVFLECVQDMDHENMFWYRQDPGLGLRLIYFSYDVKMKEKGDIPEGYSVSREKKERFSLILESASTNQTSMYLCASRIPIGAHRAGGETQYFGPGTRLLVL.